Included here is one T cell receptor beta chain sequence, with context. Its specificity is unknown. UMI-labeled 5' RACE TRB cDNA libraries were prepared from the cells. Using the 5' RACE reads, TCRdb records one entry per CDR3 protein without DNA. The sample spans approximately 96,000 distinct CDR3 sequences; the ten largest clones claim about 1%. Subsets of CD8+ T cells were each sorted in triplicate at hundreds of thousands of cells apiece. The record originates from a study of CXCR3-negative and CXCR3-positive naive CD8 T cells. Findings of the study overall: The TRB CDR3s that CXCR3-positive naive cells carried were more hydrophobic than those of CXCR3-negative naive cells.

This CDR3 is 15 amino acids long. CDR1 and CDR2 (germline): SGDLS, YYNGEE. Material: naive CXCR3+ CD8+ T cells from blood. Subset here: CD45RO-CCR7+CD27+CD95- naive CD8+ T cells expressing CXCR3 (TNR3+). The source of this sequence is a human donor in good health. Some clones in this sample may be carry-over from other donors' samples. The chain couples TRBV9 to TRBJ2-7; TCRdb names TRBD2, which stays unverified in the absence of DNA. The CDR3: CASSVGQTRWMEQYF. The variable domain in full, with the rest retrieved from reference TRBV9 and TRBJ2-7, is DSGVTQTPKHLITATGQRVTLRCSPRSGDLSVYWYQQSLDQGLQFLIQYYNGEERAKGNILERFSAQQFPDLHSELNLSSLELGDSALYFCASSVGQTRWMEQYFGPGTRLTVT.